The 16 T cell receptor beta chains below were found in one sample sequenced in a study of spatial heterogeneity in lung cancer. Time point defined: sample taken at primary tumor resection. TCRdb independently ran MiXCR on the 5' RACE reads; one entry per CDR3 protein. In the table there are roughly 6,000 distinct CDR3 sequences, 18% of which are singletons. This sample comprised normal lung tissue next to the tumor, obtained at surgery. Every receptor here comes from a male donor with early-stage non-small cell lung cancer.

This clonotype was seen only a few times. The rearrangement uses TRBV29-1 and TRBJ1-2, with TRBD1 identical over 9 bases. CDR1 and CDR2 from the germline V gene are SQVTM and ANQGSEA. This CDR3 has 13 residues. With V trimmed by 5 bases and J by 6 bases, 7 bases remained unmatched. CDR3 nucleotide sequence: TGCAGCGTTACTGGACAGGGGTCGCATGGCTACACCTTC. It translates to CSVTGQGSHGYTF. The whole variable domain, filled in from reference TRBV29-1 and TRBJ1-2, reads SAVISQKPSRDICQRGTSLTIQCQVDSQVTMMFWYRQQPGQSLTLIATANQGSEATYESGFVIDKFPISRPNLTFSTLTVSNMSPEDSSIYLCSVTGQGSHGYTFGSGTRLTVV.

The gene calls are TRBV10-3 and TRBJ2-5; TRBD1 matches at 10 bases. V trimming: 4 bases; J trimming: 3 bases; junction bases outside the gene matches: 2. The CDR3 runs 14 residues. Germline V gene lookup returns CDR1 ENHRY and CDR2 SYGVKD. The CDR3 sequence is CAISGGTGEETQYF. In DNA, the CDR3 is TGTGCCATCAGTGGAGGGACAGGGGAAGAGACCCAGTACTTC.

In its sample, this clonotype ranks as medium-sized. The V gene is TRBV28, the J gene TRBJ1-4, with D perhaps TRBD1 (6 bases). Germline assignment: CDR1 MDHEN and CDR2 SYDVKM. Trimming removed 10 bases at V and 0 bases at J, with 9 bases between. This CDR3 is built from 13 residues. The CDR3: CATGVATNEKLFF. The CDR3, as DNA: TGTGCCACAGGGGTTGCAACTAATGAAAAACTGTTTTTT.

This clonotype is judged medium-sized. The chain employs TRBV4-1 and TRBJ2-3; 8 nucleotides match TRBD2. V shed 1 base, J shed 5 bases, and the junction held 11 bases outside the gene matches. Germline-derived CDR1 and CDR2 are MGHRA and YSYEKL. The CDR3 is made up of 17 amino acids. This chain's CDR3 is CASSQGAGTSLRDTQYF. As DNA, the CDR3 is TGCGCCAGCAGCCAAGGAGCCGGGACTAGTTTACGAGATACGCAGTATTTT.

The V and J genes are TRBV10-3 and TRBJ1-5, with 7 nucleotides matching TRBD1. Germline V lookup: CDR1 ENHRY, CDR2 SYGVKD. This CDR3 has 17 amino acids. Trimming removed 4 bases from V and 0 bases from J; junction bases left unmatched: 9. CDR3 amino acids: CAISAQAGGHSNQPQHF. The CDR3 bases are TGTGCCATCAGTGCACAGGCAGGGGGACATAGCAATCAGCCCCAGCATTTT.

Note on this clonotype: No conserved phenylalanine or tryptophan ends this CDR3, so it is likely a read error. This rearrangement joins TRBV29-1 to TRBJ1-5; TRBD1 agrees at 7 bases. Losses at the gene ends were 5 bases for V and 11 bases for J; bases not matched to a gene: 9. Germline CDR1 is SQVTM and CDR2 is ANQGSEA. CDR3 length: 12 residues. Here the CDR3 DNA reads TGCAGCGTTTTGATCCCAGGGGGGTCCCAGCATCTT. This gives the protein CSVLIPGGSQHL.

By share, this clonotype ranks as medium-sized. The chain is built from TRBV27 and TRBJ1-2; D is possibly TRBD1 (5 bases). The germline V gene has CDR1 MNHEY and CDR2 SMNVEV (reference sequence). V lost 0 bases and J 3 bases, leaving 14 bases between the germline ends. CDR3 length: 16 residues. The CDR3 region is CASSLSGGRMDYGYTF. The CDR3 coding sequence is TGTGCCAGCAGTTTATCTGGGGGACGGATGGACTATGGCTACACCTTC.

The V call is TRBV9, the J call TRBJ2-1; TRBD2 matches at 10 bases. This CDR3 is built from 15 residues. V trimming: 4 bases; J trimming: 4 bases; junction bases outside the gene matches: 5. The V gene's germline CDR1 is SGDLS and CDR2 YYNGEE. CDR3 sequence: CASSTLAGRYNEQFF. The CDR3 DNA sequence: TGTGCCAGCAGCACACTAGCGGGGAGATACAATGAGCAGTTCTTC. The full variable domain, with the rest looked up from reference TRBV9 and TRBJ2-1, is DSGVTQTPKHLITATGQRVTLRCSPRSGDLSVYWYQQSLDQGLQFLIQYYNGEERAKGNILERFSAQQFPDLHSELNLSSLELGDSALYFCASSTLAGRYNEQFFGPGTRLTVL.

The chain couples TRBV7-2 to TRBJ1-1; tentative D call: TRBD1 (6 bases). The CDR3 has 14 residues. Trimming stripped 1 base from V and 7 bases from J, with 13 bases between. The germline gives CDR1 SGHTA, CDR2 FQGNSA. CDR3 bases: TGTGCCAGCAGCTTAGATCGGGGGCGGAGTGAAGCTTTCTTT. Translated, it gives CASSLDRGRSEAFF.

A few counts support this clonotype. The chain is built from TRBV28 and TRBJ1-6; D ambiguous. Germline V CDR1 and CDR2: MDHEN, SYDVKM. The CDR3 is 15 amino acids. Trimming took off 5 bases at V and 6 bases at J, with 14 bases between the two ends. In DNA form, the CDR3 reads TGTGCCAGCAGTCTAAGGAGAACTCTTAATTCACCCCTCCACTTT. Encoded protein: CASSLRRTLNSPLHF.

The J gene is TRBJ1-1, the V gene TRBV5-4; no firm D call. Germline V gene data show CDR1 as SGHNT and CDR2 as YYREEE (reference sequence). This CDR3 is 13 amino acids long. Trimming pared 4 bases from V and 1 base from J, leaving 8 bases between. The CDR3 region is CASSPAQNTEAFF. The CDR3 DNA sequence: TGTGCCAGCAGCCCAGCTCAGAACACTGAAGCTTTCTTT.

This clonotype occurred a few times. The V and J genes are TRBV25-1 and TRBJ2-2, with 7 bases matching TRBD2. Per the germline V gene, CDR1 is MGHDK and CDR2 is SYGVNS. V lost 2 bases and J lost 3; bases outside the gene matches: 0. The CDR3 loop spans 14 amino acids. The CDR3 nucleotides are TGTGCCAGCAGTGAACTAGCGGACACCGGGGAGCTGTTTTTT. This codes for CASSELADTGELFF.

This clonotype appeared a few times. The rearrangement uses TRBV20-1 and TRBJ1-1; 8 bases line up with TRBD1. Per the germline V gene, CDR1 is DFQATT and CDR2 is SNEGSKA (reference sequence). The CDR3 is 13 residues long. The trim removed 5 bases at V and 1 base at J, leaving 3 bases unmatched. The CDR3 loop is CSAPTGANTEAFF. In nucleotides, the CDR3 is TGCAGTGCTCCGACAGGGGCGAACACTGAAGCTTTCTTT.

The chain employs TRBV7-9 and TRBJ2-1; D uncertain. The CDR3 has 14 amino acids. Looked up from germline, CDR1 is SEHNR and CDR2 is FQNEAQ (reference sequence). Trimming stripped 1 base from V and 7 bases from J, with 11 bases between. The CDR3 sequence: CASSLVRDRNEQFF. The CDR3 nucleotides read TGTGCCAGCAGCTTAGTTCGAGATAGGAATGAGCAGTTCTTC.

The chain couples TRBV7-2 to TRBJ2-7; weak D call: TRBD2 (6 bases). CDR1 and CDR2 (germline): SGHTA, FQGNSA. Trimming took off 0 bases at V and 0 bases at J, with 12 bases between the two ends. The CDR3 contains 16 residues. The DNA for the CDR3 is TGTGCCAGCAGCTTAGCGCGGGGAGGTTACTCCTACGAGCAGTACTTC. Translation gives CASSLARGGYSYEQYF. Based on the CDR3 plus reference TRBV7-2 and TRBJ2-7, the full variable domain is GAGVSQSPSNKVTEKGKDVELRCDPISGHTALYWYRQSLGQGLEFLIYFQGNSAPDKSGLPSDRFSAERTGGSVSTLTIQRTQQEDSAVYLCASSLARGGYSYEQYFGPGTRLTVT.

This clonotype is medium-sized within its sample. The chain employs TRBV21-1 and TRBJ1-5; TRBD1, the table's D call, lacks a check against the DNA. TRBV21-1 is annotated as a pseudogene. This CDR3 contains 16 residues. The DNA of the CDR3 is TGTGCCAGCAGCACCCATAACAGGGGTAGCAATCAGCCCCAGCATTTT. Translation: CASSTHNRGSNQPQHF.